These 27 T cell receptor beta chains were all obtained from the same sample, sequenced in a study of glioma-infiltrating T cells. TCR alpha and beta CDR3 regions were amplified from RNA using iRepertoire nested multiplex PCR. TCRdb reprocessed the multiplex PCR reads via MiXCR and lists one record per CDR3 protein. The data contain roughly 350,000 distinct CDR3 sequences, about 40% of them singletons. Material for sequencing was glioma tissue, nonneoplastic brain tissue, or PBMCs (not recorded which). The receptors originated from a human donor with low-grade glioma or glioblastoma, undergoing nonglioma brain surgery, or in good health (not recorded which).

This chain links TRBV19 with TRBJ2-7; TRBD2 might be the D (5 bases). Trimming took off 4 bases at V and 5 bases at J, with 15 bases between the two ends. The CDR3 spans 14 residues. The germline gives CDR1 LNHDA, CDR2 SQIVND (reference sequence). CDR3 region: CASSRTDSPNEQYF. The CDR3 DNA follows: TGTGCCAGTAGTAGGACTGACTCCCCAAACGAGCAGTACTTC. Together with reference TRBV19 and TRBJ2-7, the CDR3 gives the full variable domain: DGGITQSPKYLFRKEGQNVTLSCEQNLNHDAMYWYRQDPGQGLRLIYYSQIVNDFQKGDIAEGYSVSREKKESFPLTVTSAQKNPTAFYLCASSRTDSPNEQYFGPGTRLTVT.

A remark on this clonotype: The CDR3 ends on some other residue instead of the conserved phenylalanine or tryptophan, so this is likely a read error. The chain carries TRBV20-1 and TRBJ2-1; TRBD2 might be the D (5 bases). CDR3 length: 14 amino acids. Between the trimmed V and J ends, which lost 6 bases and 5 bases, there was a span of 17 bases. Germline V gene lookup returns CDR1 DFQATT and CDR2 SNEGSKA (reference sequence). The CDR3 DNA sequence: TGCAGTGCCTACTGGCGGGTGACCGACAATGAGCAGTTCTTA. Its protein is CSAYWRVTDNEQFL.

This clonotype was seen a handful of times. DNA of the CDR3: TGTGCCAGCAGCAAAGGGACAGGGAGTGAAAAACTGTTTTTT. It yields the protein CASSKGTGSEKLFF. The rearrangement links TRBV11-1 to TRBJ1-4; the match to TRBD1 covers 9 bases. V shed 5 bases, J shed 7 bases, and the junction held 5 bases outside the gene matches. This CDR3 spans 14 amino acids. CDR1 is SGHAT, CDR2 FQDESV, per germline (reference sequence).

The genes are TRBV20-1 and TRBJ2-2; the match to TRBD2 covers 7 bases. This CDR3 has 15 amino acids. The germline V gene has CDR1 DFQATT and CDR2 SNEGSKA (reference sequence). The V gene end was trimmed by 5 bases and the J gene end by 3 bases; junction bases not matched to a gene: 9. CDR3 in amino acids: CSAQRREWDTGELFF. As DNA, the CDR3 is TGCAGTGCTCAACGGCGGGAGTGGGACACCGGGGAGCTGTTTTTT.

CDR3 bases: TGTGCCAGCAGCAGCTCGACAAGAAACTATGGCTACACCTTC. Its protein is CASSSSTRNYGYTF. This chain connects TRBV7-2 to TRBJ1-2; D is unresolved. The CDR3 extends over 14 amino acids. The V gene's germline CDR1 is SGHTA and CDR2 FQGNSA. Trimming stripped 5 bases from V and 2 bases from J, with 12 bases between.

This chain connects TRBV4-2 to TRBJ1-1, with D hard to call. Trimming shortened V by 1 base and J by 4 bases, and 13 bases separated the two germline ends. CDR3 size: 15 residues. Germline V CDR1 and CDR2: LGHNA, YNFKEQ. The CDR3 region is CASSQGGEGSTEAFF. In nucleotides, the CDR3 is TGTGCCAGCAGCCAAGGTGGGGAGGGAAGCACTGAAGCTTTCTTT.

A few counts support this clonotype. The V gene is TRBV25-1, the J gene TRBJ1-6, with 8 bases matching TRBD1. Germline values: CDR1 MGHDK, CDR2 SYGVNS. Losses at the gene ends were 4 bases for V and 10 bases for J; bases not matched to a gene: 3. The CDR3 consists of 13 residues. The CDR3 DNA reads as TGTGCCAGCAGTGCTCAGGGGGCATCACCCCTCCACTTT. Translated: CASSAQGASPLHF.

This clonotype has a single count. The chain recombines TRBV5-6 with TRBJ2-3; D is ambiguous. The J call may be faulty, since TRBJ2-1 better matches the DNA end. The CDR3 runs to 15 residues. Germline lookup yields CDR1 SGHDT and CDR2 YYEEEE. For the CDR3, the DNA is TGTGCCAGCAGCTTGGATGGCGGCTACTACAATGAGCAGTTCTTC. As protein: CASSLDGGYYNEQFF.

This clonotype was counted between two and nine times. The V and J genes are TRBV7-2 and TRBJ2-3, with D unclear. The CDR3 extends over 14 amino acids. The V end was cut by 5 bases, the J end by 2 bases, with 11 bases between. Germline CDR1 reads SGHTA; CDR2 reads FQGNSA. The chain's CDR3 is CASSPRSNTDTQYF. DNA for the CDR3: TGTGCCAGCAGCCCTAGGTCAAACACAGATACGCAGTATTTT.

About this clonotype: This could be a read error, since a much larger clone is one nucleotide away. This chain joins TRBV27 and TRBJ2-7; TRBD2 matches 7 bases. With 0 bases clipped from V and 7 bases from J, the junction kept 12 bases outside the gene matches. The CDR3 spans 16 residues. In germline, CDR1 is MNHEY, CDR2 SMNVEV (reference sequence). The CDR3 DNA reads as TGTGCCAGCAGTTTATCGGGGGGGAACTCCTACAATGAGCAGTACTTC. Its protein product is CASSLSGGNSYNEQYF.

There are a few counts of this clonotype. CDR3 protein: CASSPEGHTEAFF. The DNA of the CDR3 is TGCGCCAGCAGCCCAGAGGGACACACTGAAGCTTTCTTT. J is TRBJ1-1 and V is TRBV4-1; D might be TRBD1 (5 bases). Trimming cost V 4 bases and J 3 bases, with 9 bases left between them. The germline V gene has CDR1 MGHRA and CDR2 YSYEKL. The CDR3 is 13 amino acids.

V and J are TRBV4-3 and TRBJ1-2; TRBD1 agrees at 8 bases. The germline gives CDR1 LGHNA, CDR2 YSLEER. There are 17 residues in the CDR3. The V segment lost 3 bases and the J segment 2 bases; nucleotides outside the gene matches: 11. The CDR3 coding sequence is TGCGCCAGCAGCCATATAGGACAGGGTACGATCAACTATGGCTACACCTTC. The encoded protein is CASSHIGQGTINYGYTF.

This clonotype was seen only a few times. The genes are TRBV2 and TRBJ2-3; tentatively, D is TRBD1 (6 bases). The germline V gene encodes CDR1 SNHLY and CDR2 FYNNEI. This CDR3 is built from 15 residues. Trimming stripped 6 bases from V and 0 bases from J, with 13 bases between. CDR3 region: CASRADRSSTDTQYF. CDR3 in DNA: TGTGCCAGCAGGGCTGACAGGAGTAGCACAGATACGCAGTATTTT.

A note on this clonotype: The CDR3 ends on some other residue instead of the conserved phenylalanine or tryptophan, so this is likely a read error. The chain uses TRBV3-1 and TRBJ2-5; 9 bases map to TRBD2. Germline CDR1 LGHDT, CDR2 YNNKEL (reference sequence). The length of the CDR3 is 17 residues. The CDR3 nucleotides are TGTGCTAGCAGCCATGACCCAGGACTAGCGTTCCAAGAGACCCAGTACTTA. This gives the protein CASSHDPGLAFQETQYL.

The chain combines TRBV14 with TRBJ1-1; unclear D gene. Germline CDR1 and CDR2: SGHDN and FVKESK. Trimming shortened V by 2 bases and J by 4 bases, and 11 bases separated the two germline ends. This CDR3 is built from 14 residues. CDR3 in amino acids: CASSQSMAGTEAFF. CDR3 in DNA: TGTGCCAGCAGCCAAAGTATGGCTGGCACTGAAGCTTTCTTT.

This clonotype was counted only a few times. The chain links TRBV10-3 to TRBJ2-7; D unresolved. The CDR3 covers 14 residues. The germline V gene encodes CDR1 ENHRY and CDR2 SYGVKD. With 2 bases removed from V and 6 bases from J, the gap between germline ends came to 14 bases. CDR3 DNA sequence: TGTGCCATCAGTGAGCCGATACGCCTTCCCGAGCAGTACTTC. Residues: CAISEPIRLPEQYF.

The chain employs TRBV20-1 and TRBJ2-2, with TRBD2 identical over 10 bases. With V trimmed by 6 bases and J by 4 bases, 5 bases remained unmatched. CDR3 length: 14 residues. Germline values: CDR1 DFQATT, CDR2 SNEGSKA (reference sequence). CDR3 loop: CSAPLAGSTGELFF. CDR3 nucleotides: TGCAGTGCCCCACTAGCGGGAAGCACCGGGGAGCTGTTTTTT.

The chain combines TRBV12-3 or TRBV12-4 with TRBJ1-2; tentative D call: TRBD1 (5 bases). The CDR3 is made up of 13 amino acids. V shed 2 bases and J shed 6 bases, with 10 bases lying between them. This CDR3 reads CASSLSGQDGYTF. CDR3 nucleotides: TGTGCCAGCAGTTTATCAGGGCAGGATGGCTACACCTTC.

The CDR3 spells CASSIFGTANTEAFF. The CDR3 DNA reads as TGTGCCAGTAGTATCTTTGGGACTGCGAACACTGAAGCTTTCTTT. The V and J genes are TRBV19 and TRBJ1-1; tentatively, D is TRBD1 (5 bases). Germline V gene data show CDR1 as LNHDA and CDR2 as SQIVND (reference sequence). Trimming removed 3 bases at V and 1 base at J, with 12 bases between. The CDR3 runs 15 residues.

This clonotype was found many times. This chain connects TRBV6-2 or TRBV6-3 to TRBJ2-1, with TRBD2 matching over 7 bases. V was clipped by 0 bases and J by 7 bases; unmatched bases: 3. Germline V gene sequence: CDR1 MNHEY, CDR2 SVGEGT. CDR3 length: 14 residues. The CDR3 spells CASSYSTSTNEQFF. CDR3 nucleotide sequence: TGTGCCAGCAGTTACTCGACTAGCACAAATGAGCAGTTCTTC.

As for this clonotype: Possible read error: a much larger clone is one base away. The chain joins TRBV4-1 to TRBJ2-1, with 7 bases fitting TRBD1. This CDR3 has 17 amino acids. The V gene's germline CDR1 is MGHRA and CDR2 YSYEKL. CDR3 protein: CASSPDPIQGPYNERFF. The CDR3 DNA reads as TGCGCCAGCAGCCCGGACCCGATACAGGGGCCCTACAATGAGCGGTTCTTC.

This clonotype was detected only a few times. The V gene is TRBV7-2, the J gene TRBJ2-4; D remains ambiguous. There are 15 residues in the CDR3. Looked up from germline, CDR1 is SGHTA and CDR2 is FQGNSA. Deletions cut 6 bases from V and 6 bases from J, with 18 bases between. The CDR3 region is CASSIGADHINIQYF. The CDR3 coding sequence is TGTGCCAGCAGTATCGGCGCGGACCACATAAACATTCAGTACTTC.

In regard to this clonotype: A read error may explain this, as a much larger clone is one base away. V gene TRBV2 combines with J gene TRBJ1-1, with 10 positions matching TRBD1. The CDR3 totals 13 residues. Germline V gene data show CDR1 as SNHLY and CDR2 as FYNNEI. The V gene end was trimmed by 7 bases and the J gene end by 4 bases; junction bases not matched to a gene: 3. DNA for the CDR3: TGTGCCAGCACCAGGGACAGGGGCACTGAAGCTTTCTTT. Amino acid sequence: CASTRDRGTEAFF.

J is TRBJ2-5 and V is TRBV7-9; either TRBD1 or TRBD2 may fit D (5 bases each). Trimming stripped 5 bases from V and 4 bases from J, with 14 bases between. The V gene's germline CDR1 is SEHNR and CDR2 FQNEAQ (reference sequence). The CDR3 runs 14 residues. CDR3 in amino acids: CASSPEGQVETQYF. CDR3 nucleotide sequence: TGTGCCAGCAGCCCTGAGGGGCAGGTAGAGACCCAGTACTTC.

As regards this clonotype: Since the CDR3 does not end with the conserved phenylalanine or tryptophan, this likely comes from a read error. CDR3 nucleotide sequence: TGTGCCAGCAGTTCACAGGGGGCGAACACTGAAGCTTTCCTT. Translated, it gives CASSSQGANTEAFL. The chain has TRBV12-3 or TRBV12-4 and TRBJ1-1, with 9 bases identical to TRBD1. CDR3 size: 14 residues. The trim removed 4 bases at V and 1 base at J, leaving 1 base unmatched.

Comments on this clonotype: Relative to the germline gene, one junction end is altered; a read error may explain this. This sequence joins TRBV15 and TRBJ2-7, with no clear D. Per germline, CDR1 LNHNV and CDR2 YYDKDF (reference sequence). This CDR3 is built from 13 residues. CDR3 coding DNA: TGTGCCACCAGCAGAGTGGGAAGCTACAAGCAGTACTTC. Encoded protein: CATSRVGSYKQYF.

With regard to this clonotype: A much larger clone differs from this one at a single base, so this may be a read error. The rearrangement uses TRBV28 and TRBJ1-3, with a tentative D call TRBD1 (6 bases). V lost 8 bases and J lost 3, with 17 bases in between. The length of the CDR3 is 15 residues. CDR1 is MDHEN, CDR2 SYDVKM, per germline. The CDR3 DNA is TGTGCCAGCGGGGATGCAGGGGTCTATGGAAACACCATATATTTT. Translation: CASGDAGVYGNTIYF.